These 20 T cell receptor beta chains came from one sample sequenced in a study of cytomegalovirus exposure and HLA in healthy donors. PCR amplification relied on 60 Vbeta primers (plus 13 Jbeta primers). Profiled with immunoSEQ multiplex PCR; TCRdb holds only in-frame clones, not every one. The sample yields almost 200,000 clones, 65% to 90% seen once. Sequences were obtained from PBMCs. The receptors originated from a woman aged 50 to 60 in good health and CMV-seronegative.

The genes are TRBV30 and TRBJ2-1, with 10 bases aligning to TRBD2. Looked up from germline, CDR1 is GTSNPN and CDR2 is SVGIG (reference sequence). Trimming removed 0 bases from V and 5 bases from J; junction bases left unmatched: 7. CDR3 size: 16 residues. This CDR3 reads CAWSVRGLAANNEQFF. DNA for the CDR3: TGTGCCTGGAGTGTACGAGGACTAGCGGCAAACAATGAGCAGTTCTTC. Supplemented by reference TRBV30 and TRBJ2-1, the full variable domain reads SQTIHQWPATLVQPVGSPLSLECTVEGTSNPNLYWYRQAAGRGLQLLFYSVGIGQISSEVPQNLSASRPQDRQFILSSKKLLLSDSGFYLCAWSVRGLAANNEQFFGPGTRLTVL.

This chain links TRBV15 with TRBJ2-2; 7 bases agree with TRBD2. Germline values: CDR1 LNHNV, CDR2 YYDKDF (reference sequence). CDR3 length: 15 residues. Unmatched junction bases numbered 4, after V lost 1 base and J lost 5 bases. The CDR3 loop reads CATSRVGDYTGELFF. The CDR3 coding sequence is TGTGCCACCAGCAGAGTTGGGGACTATACCGGGGAGCTGTTTTTT. Based on the CDR3 plus reference TRBV15 and TRBJ2-2, the full variable domain is DAMVIQNPRYQVTQFGKPVTLSCSQTLNHNVMYWYQQKSSQAPKLLFHYYDKDFNNEADTPDNFQSRRPNTSFCFLDIRSPGLGDTAMYLCATSRVGDYTGELFFGEGSRLTVL.

The rearrangement joins TRBV28 to TRBJ2-7; 8 bases line up with TRBD1. From germline, CDR1 is MDHEN and CDR2 SYDVKM. J gave up 8 bases and V 5 bases, and 8 bases lay outside the gene matches. The CDR3 totals 13 residues. The CDR3 protein is CASSLYGQGKQYF. CDR3 bases: TGTGCCAGCAGTCTCTACGGACAGGGAAAGCAGTACTTC.

This clone has just a few counts. V is TRBV5-5 and J is TRBJ1-2; D unresolved. This CDR3 contains 16 residues. Between the trimmed V and J ends, which lost 4 bases and 1 base, there was a span of 17 bases. Germline-derived CDR1 and CDR2 are SGHKS and YYEKEE (reference sequence). The CDR3 nucleotides read TGTGCCAGCAGCGTTGGGCACCCCACAGTTAACTATGGCTACACCTTC. It is translated as CASSVGHPTVNYGYTF.

This clone was seen a few times. The chain uses TRBV28 and TRBJ1-1; 11 positions match TRBD1. The V segment lost 8 bases and the J segment 7 bases; nucleotides outside the gene matches: 12. There are 15 residues in the CDR3. Germline V gene data show CDR1 as MDHEN and CDR2 as SYDVKM. The DNA of the CDR3 is TGTGCCAGCGCGTCCCCGGGACAGGGGGATTATGAAGCTTTCTTT. Protein product: CASASPGQGDYEAFF. The full variable domain, rest sourced from reference TRBV28 and TRBJ1-1, is DVKVTQSSRYLVKRTGEKVFLECVQDMDHENMFWYRQDPGLGLRLIYFSYDVKMKEKGDIPEGYSVSREKKERFSLILESASTNQTSMYLCASASPGQGDYEAFFGQGTRLTVV.

The chain couples TRBV5-4 to TRBJ2-2; tentatively, D is TRBD1 (6 bases). V shed 4 bases and J shed 4 bases, with 14 bases lying between them. From germline, CDR1 is SGHNT and CDR2 YYREEE (reference sequence). The CDR3 has 15 residues. This chain's CDR3 is CASSPSTGITGELFF. CDR3 bases: TGTGCCAGCAGCCCATCGACAGGTATCACCGGGGAGCTGTTTTTT.

This clone was found once. The genes are TRBV7-2 and TRBJ1-3; D is ambiguous. This CDR3 has 15 residues. Germline V lookup: CDR1 SGHTA, CDR2 FQGNSA. Trimming cost V 4 bases and J 0 bases, with 10 bases left between them. In nucleotides, the CDR3 is TGTGCCAGCAGCTCAGGCTTAGGCTCTGGAAACACCATATATTTT. Residues: CASSSGLGSGNTIYF.

This chain connects TRBV7-2 to TRBJ2-3; D gene uncertain. This CDR3 has 16 amino acids. Trimming stripped 1 base from V and 0 bases from J, with 11 bases between. Germline lookup yields CDR1 SGHTA and CDR2 FQGNSA. The CDR3 bases are TGTGCCAGCAGCTTAGACAGCCCCTCTAGCACAGATACGCAGTATTTT. This encodes CASSLDSPSSTDTQYF.

The CDR3 loop is CASSLGLQDYGYTF. The CDR3 region has the DNA TGTGCCAGCTCACTGGGCCTTCAGGACTATGGCTACACCTTC. This chain uses TRBV18 with TRBJ1-2; D ambiguous. Deletions cut 4 bases from V and 3 bases from J, with 12 bases between. The CDR3 covers 14 residues. Germline CDR1 reads KGHSH; CDR2 reads LQKENI. The variable domain in full, with the rest retrieved from reference TRBV18 and TRBJ1-2, is NAGVMQNPRHLVRRRGQEARLRCSPMKGHSHVYWYRQLPEEGLKFMVYLQKENIIDESGMPKERFSAEFPKEGPSILRIQQVVRGDSAAYFCASSLGLQDYGYTFGSGTRLTVV.

The chain couples TRBV30 to TRBJ1-6; 7 nucleotides align to TRBD1. This CDR3 comprises 15 residues. V was clipped by 2 bases and J by 9 bases; unmatched bases: 10. Germline V gene sequence: CDR1 GTSNPN, CDR2 SVGIG (reference sequence). Here the CDR3 DNA reads TGTGCCTGGAGTCCCCGACAGGGAGCGGGTTCACCCCTCCACTTT. Translation gives CAWSPRQGAGSPLHF.

The chain recombines TRBV10-3 with TRBJ2-5; no firm D call. The last part of the DNA fits TRBJ2-7 better; the J call may be wrong. The CDR3 has 14 residues. Germline V lookup: CDR1 ENHRY, CDR2 SYGVKD. In DNA form, the CDR3 reads TGTGCCATCAGTGAGTCCGACATAGACTACGAGCAGTACTTC. Amino acid sequence: CAISESDIDYEQYF.

This clone was seen once. The CDR3 sequence is CASSLEAGRINNEQFF. CDR3 sequence (DNA): TGTGCCAGCAGCTTGGAGGCGGGCAGAATCAACAATGAGCAGTTCTTC. The J gene is TRBJ2-1, the V gene TRBV5-6, with D possibly being TRBD2 (5 bases). CDR1 is SGHDT and CDR2 is YYEEEE in the germline V gene. CDR3 length equals 16 residues. V lost 0 bases to trimming and J lost 5 bases, with 15 bases between them.

The chain links TRBV4-1 to TRBJ2-2; TRBD2 aligns across 13 bases. The length of the CDR3 is 18 residues. V shed 3 bases, J shed 4 bases, and the junction held 8 bases outside the gene matches. Germline loops: CDR1 MGHRA, CDR2 YSYEKL. CDR3 bases: TGCGCCAGCAGCCAGGGACTAGCGGGACCCCGGGGCACCGGGGAGCTGTTTTTT. It codes for CASSQGLAGPRGTGELFF.

V usage is TRBV5-6 and J usage is TRBJ1-1, with a weak D call TRBD1 (5 bases). Trimming removed 0 bases at V and 1 base at J, with 7 bases between. Germline CDR1 reads SGHDT; CDR2 reads YYEEEE. The length of the CDR3 is 14 residues. The CDR3 nucleotides read TGTGCCAGCAGCTTGGGTAGGGGGAACACTGAAGCTTTCTTT. This sequence encodes CASSLGRGNTEAFF.

V gene TRBV28 combines with J gene TRBJ1-2; tentative D call: TRBD1 (5 bases). The CDR3 sequence is 14 residues long. CDR1 is MDHEN, CDR2 SYDVKM, per germline. With 7 bases removed from V and 0 bases from J, the gap between germline ends came to 12 bases. The CDR3, as DNA: TGTGCCAGCACCTCCGGGGGGGCTAACTATGGCTACACCTTC. Protein product: CASTSGGANYGYTF.

The chain is built from TRBV7-8 and TRBJ2-5, with 7 bases matching TRBD2. Germline loops: CDR1 SGHVS, CDR2 FQNEAQ. Germline trimming cut 4 bases from V and 7 bases from J; bases unmatched to any gene: 3. The CDR3 sequence is 12 residues long. The CDR3 is CASSWGEGTQYF. The CDR3 coding sequence is TGTGCCAGCAGCTGGGGGGAGGGGACCCAGTACTTC.

This clone showed up just a few times. The V gene is TRBV28, the J gene TRBJ2-7, with a weak D call TRBD1 (6 bases). This CDR3 contains 18 residues. V lost 2 bases and J 0 bases, leaving 20 bases between the germline ends. CDR1 MDHEN and CDR2 SYDVKM come from the germline V gene. CDR3 sequence reads: CASSLPRLQGRSSYEQYF. Written as DNA, the CDR3 is TGTGCCAGCAGTTTACCCCGGCTACAGGGTCGGAGCTCCTACGAGCAGTACTTC.

This rearrangement joins TRBV27 to TRBJ1-3, with TRBD1 matching 7 bases. Trimming cost V 6 bases and J 0 bases; bases outside gene matches: 5. Per the germline V gene, CDR1 is MNHEY and CDR2 is SMNVEV (reference sequence). The CDR3 consists of 15 residues. DNA for the CDR3: TGTGCCAGCAGCGACGGGACAGCCTCTGGAAACACCATATATTTT. This gives the protein CASSDGTASGNTIYF.

The chain combines TRBV15 with TRBJ2-7; 7 bases match TRBD1. The CDR3 length is 13 residues. The V gene's germline CDR1 is LNHNV and CDR2 YYDKDF (reference sequence). Losses at the gene ends were 5 bases for V and 6 bases for J; bases not matched to a gene: 7. The chain's CDR3 is CATSRTGGFEQYF. The CDR3 nucleotides are TGTGCCACCAGCCGGACAGGAGGATTCGAGCAGTACTTC.

The V and J genes are TRBV5-1 and TRBJ2-5; 9 nucleotides match TRBD1. The CDR3 runs 13 residues. The V gene's germline CDR1 is SGHRS and CDR2 YFSETQ. V trimming: 4 bases; J trimming: 5 bases; junction bases outside the gene matches: 3. The CDR3 DNA reads TGCGCCAGCAGCCGGGACAGGGCCGAGACCCAGTACTTC. It is translated as CASSRDRAETQYF.